This T cell receptor (beta chain) was sequenced during a study of technical replicates of blood from a handful of donors. This table comes from immunoSEQ multiplex PCR, and its TCRdb copy is limited to in-frame clones, with some not included. The sample carries roughly 14,000 clones, approximately 78% recorded once. The receptor's source is a human donor in good health. Sequenced input: PBMCs.

DNA for the CDR3: TGTGCCAGCACCCCCAGGGGGGCTCCACACGAGCAGTACTTC. Its translation is CASTPRGAPHEQYF. V gene TRBV7-9 combines with J gene TRBJ2-7; D perhaps matches TRBD1 (7 bases). The V gene's germline CDR1 is SEHNR and CDR2 FQNEAQ (reference sequence). V lost 7 bases and J 5 bases, leaving 18 bases between the germline ends. The CDR3 is made up of 14 amino acids.